Listed here is a single T cell receptor (beta chain). This specimen belongs to a study of lymphopenia after photon versus proton radiotherapy. The length of the CDR3 is 13 residues. V lost 4 bases and J 6 bases, leaving 13 bases between the germline ends. The V gene's germline CDR1 is MNHNS and CDR2 SASEGT. Some clones are missing from TCRdb's copy, which holds only in-frame ones; the method was immunoSEQ multiplex PCR. The sample carries about 70,000 clones, about nine tenths recorded once. The specimen was peripheral blood, collected from a patient treated with photon-based radiotherapy. The sequence was collected from a woman aged 35 to 49 with cholangiocarcinoma. V is TRBV6-1 and J is TRBJ2-7, with TRBD1 as a possible D gene (5 bases). The chain's CDR3 is CASSVGEGVEQYF. CDR3 bases: TGTGCCAGCAGTGTCGGTGAAGGGGTCGAGCAGTACTTC.